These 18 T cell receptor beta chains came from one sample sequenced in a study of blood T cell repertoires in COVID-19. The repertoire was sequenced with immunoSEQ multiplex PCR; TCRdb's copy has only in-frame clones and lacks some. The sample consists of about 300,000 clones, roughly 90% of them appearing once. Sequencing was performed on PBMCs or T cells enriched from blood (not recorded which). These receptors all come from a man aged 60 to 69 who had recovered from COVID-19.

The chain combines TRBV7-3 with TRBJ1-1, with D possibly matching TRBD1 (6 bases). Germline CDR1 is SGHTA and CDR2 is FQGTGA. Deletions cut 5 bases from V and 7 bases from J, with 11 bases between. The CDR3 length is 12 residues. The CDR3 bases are TGTGCCAGCAGCCTTGGACAGATTGAAGCTTTCTTT. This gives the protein CASSLGQIEAFF.

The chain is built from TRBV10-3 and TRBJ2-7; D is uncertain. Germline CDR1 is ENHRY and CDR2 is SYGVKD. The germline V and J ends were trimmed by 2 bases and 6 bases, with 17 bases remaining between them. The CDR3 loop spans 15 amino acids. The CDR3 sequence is CAISEERPPDGEQYF. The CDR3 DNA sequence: TGTGCCATCAGTGAGGAGCGACCGCCAGACGGCGAGCAGTACTTC.

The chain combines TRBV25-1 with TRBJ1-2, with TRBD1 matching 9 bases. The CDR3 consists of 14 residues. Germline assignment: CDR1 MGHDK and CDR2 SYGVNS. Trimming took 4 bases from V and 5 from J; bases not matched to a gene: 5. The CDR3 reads CASSGDRDRYGYTF. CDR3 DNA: TGTGCCAGCAGTGGGGACAGGGATCGTTATGGCTACACCTTC.

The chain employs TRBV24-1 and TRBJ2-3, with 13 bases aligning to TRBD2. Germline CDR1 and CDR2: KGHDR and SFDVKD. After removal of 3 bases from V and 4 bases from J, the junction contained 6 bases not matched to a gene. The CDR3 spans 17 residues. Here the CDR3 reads CATSDRGLAGVPDTQYF. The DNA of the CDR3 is TGTGCCACCAGTGATCGCGGACTAGCGGGAGTACCAGATACGCAGTATTTT.

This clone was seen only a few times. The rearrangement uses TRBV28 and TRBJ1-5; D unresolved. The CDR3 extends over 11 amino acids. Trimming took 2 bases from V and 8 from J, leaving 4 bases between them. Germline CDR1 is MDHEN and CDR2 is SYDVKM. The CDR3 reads CASSLLEPQHF. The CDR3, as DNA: TGTGCCAGCAGTTTACTTGAGCCCCAGCATTTT.

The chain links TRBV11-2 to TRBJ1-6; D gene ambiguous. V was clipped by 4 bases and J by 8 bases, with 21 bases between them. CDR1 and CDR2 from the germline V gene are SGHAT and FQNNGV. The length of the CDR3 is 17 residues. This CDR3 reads CASSSAPGFFMDSPLHF. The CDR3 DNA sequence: TGTGCCAGCAGCTCAGCTCCCGGGTTCTTCATGGATTCACCCCTCCACTTT.

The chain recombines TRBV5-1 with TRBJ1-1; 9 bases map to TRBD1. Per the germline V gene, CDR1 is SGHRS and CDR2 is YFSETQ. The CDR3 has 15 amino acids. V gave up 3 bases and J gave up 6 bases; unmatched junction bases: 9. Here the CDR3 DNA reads TGCGCCAGCAGCTCACACGGGACAGGGTTATCTGAAGCTTTCTTT. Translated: CASSSHGTGLSEAFF.

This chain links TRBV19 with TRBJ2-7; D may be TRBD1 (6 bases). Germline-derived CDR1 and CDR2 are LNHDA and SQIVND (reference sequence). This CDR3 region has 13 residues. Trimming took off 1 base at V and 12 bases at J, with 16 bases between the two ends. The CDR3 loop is CASSIVGGSPPYF. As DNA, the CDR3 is TGTGCCAGTAGTATAGTAGGGGGTTCACCTCCGTACTTC.

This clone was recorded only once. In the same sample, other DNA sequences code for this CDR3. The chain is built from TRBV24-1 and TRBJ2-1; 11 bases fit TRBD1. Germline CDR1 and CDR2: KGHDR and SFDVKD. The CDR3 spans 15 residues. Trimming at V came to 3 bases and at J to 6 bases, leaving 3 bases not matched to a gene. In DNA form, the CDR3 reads TGTGCCACCAGTGATCCCGGGACAGGGGGCAATGAGCAGTTCTTC. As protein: CATSDPGTGGNEQFF.

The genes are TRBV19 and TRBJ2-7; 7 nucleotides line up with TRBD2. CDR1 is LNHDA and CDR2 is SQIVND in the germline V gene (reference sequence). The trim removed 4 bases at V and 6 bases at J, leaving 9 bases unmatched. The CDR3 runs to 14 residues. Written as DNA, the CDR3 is TGTGCCAGTAGTACTTCCGAACAGCGGGGCGAGCAGTACTTC. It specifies CASSTSEQRGEQYF. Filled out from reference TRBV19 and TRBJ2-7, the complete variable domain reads DGGITQSPKYLFRKEGQNVTLSCEQNLNHDAMYWYRQDPGQGLRLIYYSQIVNDFQKGDIAEGYSVSREKKESFPLTVTSAQKNPTAFYLCASSTSEQRGEQYFGPGTRLTVT.

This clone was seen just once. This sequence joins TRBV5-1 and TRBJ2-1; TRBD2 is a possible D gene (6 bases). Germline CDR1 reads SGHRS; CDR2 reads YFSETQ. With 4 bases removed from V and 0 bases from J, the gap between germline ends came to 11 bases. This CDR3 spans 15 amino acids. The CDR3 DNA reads TGCGCCAGCAGCCCTGCGGGGAGCTCCTACAATGAGCAGTTCTTC. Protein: CASSPAGSSYNEQFF.

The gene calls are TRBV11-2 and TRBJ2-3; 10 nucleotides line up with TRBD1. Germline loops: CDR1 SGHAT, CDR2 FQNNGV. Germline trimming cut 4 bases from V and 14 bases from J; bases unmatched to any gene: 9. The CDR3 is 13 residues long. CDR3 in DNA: TGTGCCAGCAGCTACAGGGACAGGGGCCCTAGGTATTTT. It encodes CASSYRDRGPRYF.

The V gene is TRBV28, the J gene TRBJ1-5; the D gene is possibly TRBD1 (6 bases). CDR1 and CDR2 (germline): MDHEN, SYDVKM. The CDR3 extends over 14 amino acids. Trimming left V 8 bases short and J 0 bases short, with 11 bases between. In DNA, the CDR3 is TGTGCCAGCGACAGGATCCATAGCAATCAGCCCCAGCATTTT. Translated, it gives CASDRIHSNQPQHF.

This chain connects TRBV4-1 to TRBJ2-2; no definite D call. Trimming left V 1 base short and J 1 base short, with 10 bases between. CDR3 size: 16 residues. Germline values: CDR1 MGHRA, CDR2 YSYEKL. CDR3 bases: TGCGCCAGCAGCCAAGTGGAGAGGTTGAACACCGGGGAGCTGTTTTTT. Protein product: CASSQVERLNTGELFF.

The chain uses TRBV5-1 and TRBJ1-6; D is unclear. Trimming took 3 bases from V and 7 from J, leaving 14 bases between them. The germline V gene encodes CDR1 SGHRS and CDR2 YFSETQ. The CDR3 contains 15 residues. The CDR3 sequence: CASSSGILGNSPLHF. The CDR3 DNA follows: TGCGCCAGCAGCTCCGGGATTTTAGGAAATTCACCCCTCCACTTT. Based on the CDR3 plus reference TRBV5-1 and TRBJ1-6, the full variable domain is KAGVTQTPRYLIKTRGQQVTLSCSPISGHRSVSWYQQTPGQGLQFLFEYFSETQRNKGNFPGRFSGRQFSNSRSEMNVSTLELGDSALYLCASSSGILGNSPLHFGNGTRLTVT.

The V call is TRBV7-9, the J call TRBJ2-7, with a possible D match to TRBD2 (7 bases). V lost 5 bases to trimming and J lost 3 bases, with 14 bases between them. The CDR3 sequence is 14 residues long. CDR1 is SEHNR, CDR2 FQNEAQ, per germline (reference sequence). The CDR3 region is CASSPGGQNYEQYF. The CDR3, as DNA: TGTGCCAGCAGCCCCGGGGGGCAGAACTACGAGCAGTACTTC.

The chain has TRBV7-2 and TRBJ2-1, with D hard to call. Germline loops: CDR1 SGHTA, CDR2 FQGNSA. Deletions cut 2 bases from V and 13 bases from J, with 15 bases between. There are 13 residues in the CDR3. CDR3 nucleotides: TGTGCCAGCAGCTTAACTTGGCGGCACCTCCAGTTCTTC. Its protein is CASSLTWRHLQFF.

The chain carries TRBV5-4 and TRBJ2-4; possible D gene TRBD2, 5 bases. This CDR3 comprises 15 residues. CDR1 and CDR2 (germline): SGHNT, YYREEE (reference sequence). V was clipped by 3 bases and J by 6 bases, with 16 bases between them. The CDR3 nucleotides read TGTGCCAGCAGCTCTAAGGAGGATTGGTTAAACATTCAGTACTTC. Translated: CASSSKEDWLNIQYF.